These T cell receptor beta chains were read from a single sample in a study of shared clonotypes between healthy human individuals. Clones were read by immunoSEQ multiplex PCR, and TCRdb kept only the in-frame ones, dropping some. The sample shows about 1.5 million clones, 95% to 99% of them seen only once. Material for sequencing was naive CD4+ T cells sorted from blood. The source of these receptors is a young man in good health. Both conserved end residues are part of each CDR3. Fields, in order: clone size, D gene, J gene, V gene, CDR3 DNA, CDR3 protein. D genes are given only for firm matches. Clone size is not always given. Where it is, it says once, few, many or a class for expanded clones.

NA	NA	TRBJ2-1	TRBV7-8	TGTGCCAGCAGCTCAGAAAGCCGACAGGCGGACCGACCCGGTTACAATGAGCAGTTCTTC	CASSSESRQADRPGYNEQFF
NA	NA	TRBJ2-7	TRBV5-1	TGCGCCAGCAGCCCCTTACAGGGCCGCGAGCAGTACTTC	CASSPLQGREQYF
NA	NA	TRBJ2-7	TRBV6-5	TGTGCCAGCAGTTTCTCAGGGCAGAGCTCCTACGAGCAGTACTTC	CASSFSGQSSYEQYF
NA	TRBD2	TRBJ2-1	TRBV7-2	TGTGCCAGCAGCAAAGGGCTAGCGGGAGAAGAGCAGTTCTTC	CASSKGLAGEEQFF
NA	NA	TRBJ2-1	TRBV30	TGTGCCTGGAGTGTACTAGAGGCAATAGGTGAGCAGTTCTTC	CAWSVLEAIGEQFF
once	NA	TRBJ1-5	TRBV28	TGTGCCAGCAGTTTTAGGTTAAGAGGTCTTAATCAGCCCCAGCATTTT	CASSFRLRGLNQPQHF
NA	NA	TRBJ1-1	TRBV6-1	TGTGCCAGCAGTGAGATGGAGACAAACACTGAAGCTTTCTTT	CASSEMETNTEAFF
NA	TRBD1	TRBJ2-7	TRBV5-1	TGCGCCAGCAGCACTTCCGGGACAGGGGGCTACGAGCAGTACTTC	CASSTSGTGGYEQYF
NA	NA	TRBJ2-3	TRBV5-1	TGCGCCAGCAGTAGGACTAGCACAGATACGCAGTATTTT	CASSRTSTDTQYF
NA	TRBD1	TRBJ2-3	TRBV7-3	TGTGCCAGCAGCTTAAATCCCAGGGGGAGTGGAAATACGCAGTATTTT	CASSLNPRGSGNTQYF
NA	TRBD1	TRBJ1-1	TRBV18	TGTGCCAGCTCACCTCTGGACAGGGCGAACACTGAAGCTTTCTTT	CASSPLDRANTEAFF
NA	NA	TRBJ2-7	TRBV10-2	TGCGCCAGCAGTGAGCGTGGGCAGGGCTCCTACGAGCAGTACTTC	CASSERGQGSYEQYF
NA	TRBD1	TRBJ2-7	TRBV4-1	TGCGCCAGCAGCCAAGGTTGGACAGGGGGCACCCTCTACGAGCAGTACTTC	CASSQGWTGGTLYEQYF
once	NA	TRBJ2-2	TRBV7-9	TGTGCCAGCAGCTTATCGGCAGGGGTTCGGGGCTTCACCGGGGAGCTGTTTTTT	CASSLSAGVRGFTGELFF
NA	TRBD2	TRBJ2-6	TRBV27	TGTGCCAGCAGTTTATTAGCGGGCCTCTCTGGGGCCAACGTCCTGACTTTC	CASSLLAGLSGANVLTF
NA	NA	TRBJ2-3	TRBV5-1	TGCGCCAGCAGCCTCTACCGGGACAACGCCATGGATACGCAGTATTTT	CASSLYRDNAMDTQYF
NA	TRBD2	TRBJ2-1	TRBV18	TGTGCCAGCTCGCGCCTAGCGGGAGGGCCCAATGAGCAGTTCTTC	CASSRLAGGPNEQFF
NA	NA	TRBJ2-3	TRBV9	TGTGCCAGCAGCGAACAGGGTTCTTCGACAGATACGCAGTATTTT	CASSEQGSSTDTQYF